The 28 T cell receptor beta chains presented below share a single source sample, sequenced in a study of shared clonotypes between healthy human individuals. Produced via immunoSEQ multiplex PCR; TCRdb's table is partial and in-frame only. The table shows about 2.3 million clones, with 85% to 95% occurring only once. Input material: naive CD4+ T cells from PBMCs. Subset of the sample: CD45RA+ positively selected. These receptor sequences come from a man aged 18 to 29 in good health. Some clones in this sample may be carry-over from other donors' samples.

The chain has TRBV27 and TRBJ2-7, with 9 nucleotides matching TRBD2. CDR3 length equals 14 residues. Germline CDR1 and CDR2: MNHEY and SMNVEV (reference sequence). The trim removed 6 bases at V and 4 bases at J, leaving 7 bases unmatched. This CDR3 reads CASRYSGSGYEQYF. DNA for the CDR3: TGTGCCAGCAGGTATAGCGGGAGCGGGTACGAGCAGTACTTC.

This chain connects TRBV9 to TRBJ2-1, with 10 bases aligning to TRBD2. This CDR3 spans 18 amino acids. V was pared by 4 bases and J by 0 bases, with 10 bases of the junction left unmatched. Germline V gene lookup returns CDR1 SGDLS and CDR2 YYNGEE. As DNA, the CDR3 is TGTGCCAGCAGCCTCCGGACTAGCGGAACTAGCTCCTACAATGAGCAGTTCTTC. It encodes CASSLRTSGTSSYNEQFF.

With respect to this clone: The identical CDR3 is also encoded by other nucleotide sequences in the sample. The genes are TRBV11-3 and TRBJ1-1, with D hard to call. Germline V lookup: CDR1 SGHNT, CDR2 YENEEA. V lost 3 bases to trimming and J lost 1 base, with 9 bases between them. This CDR3 contains 14 residues. The CDR3 here is CASSFSGPNTEAFF. CDR3 DNA: TGTGCCAGCAGCTTCTCGGGCCCGAACACTGAAGCTTTCTTT. Full variable domain (remainder filled in from reference TRBV11-3 and TRBJ1-1): EAGVVQSPRYKIIEKKQPVAFWCNPISGHNTLYWYLQNLGQGPELLIRYENEEAVDDSQLPKDRFSAERLKGVDSTLKIQPAELGDSAVYLCASSFSGPNTEAFFGQGTRLTVV.

This sequence joins TRBV5-4 and TRBJ1-5, with 7 bases fitting TRBD1. Germline assignment: CDR1 SGHNT and CDR2 YYREEE (reference sequence). The CDR3 sequence is 18 residues long. J was trimmed by 5 bases and V by 2 bases; bases with no gene match: 16. As DNA, the CDR3 is TGTGCCAGCAGCTTCGGGGGACAGACCCCCTTGGGCGATCAGCCCCAGCATTTT. Residues: CASSFGGQTPLGDQPQHF.

CDR3 residues: CASMRGQSNQPQHF. In nucleotides, the CDR3 is TGTGCCAGCATGAGGGGGCAAAGCAATCAGCCCCAGCATTTT. The chain couples TRBV6-1 to TRBJ1-5, with 7 bases identical to TRBD1. Germline V gene data show CDR1 as MNHNS and CDR2 as SASEGT. V lost 7 bases to trimming and J lost 1 base; unmatched junction nucleotides: 4. This CDR3 comprises 14 residues.

The chain joins TRBV28 to TRBJ2-5; 7 nucleotides align to TRBD1. CDR1 and CDR2 from the germline V gene are MDHEN and SYDVKM. This CDR3 has 13 residues. The V gene end was trimmed by 5 bases and the J gene end by 1 base; junction bases not matched to a gene: 1. The CDR3 nucleotides are TGTGCCAGCAGTGGACAGGCCCAAGAGACCCAGTACTTC. Amino acid sequence: CASSGQAQETQYF. Drawing the rest from reference TRBV28 and TRBJ2-5, the complete variable domain is DVKVTQSSRYLVKRTGEKVFLECVQDMDHENMFWYRQDPGLGLRLIYFSYDVKMKEKGDIPEGYSVSREKKERFSLILESASTNQTSMYLCASSGQAQETQYFGPGTRLLVL.

The chain combines TRBV20-1 with TRBJ2-1; D tentatively reads TRBD1 or TRBD2 (5 bases each). The length of the CDR3 is 9 residues. CDR1 is DFQATT and CDR2 is SNEGSKA in the germline V gene (reference sequence). Trimming took 5 bases from V and 13 from J, leaving 9 bases between them. The CDR3 reads CSAAGTQFF. CDR3 nucleotide sequence: TGCAGTGCTGCCGGGACCCAGTTCTTC.

The chain uses TRBV7-9 and TRBJ1-2; TRBD1 agrees at 11 bases. The CDR3 runs to 16 residues. V dropped 1 base and J dropped 5; count of bases not matched to a gene: 6. CDR1 is SEHNR and CDR2 is FQNEAQ in the germline V gene (reference sequence). CDR3 nucleotides: TGTGCCAGCAGCTTAGGGACAGGGGGCGAACTATATGGCTACACCTTC. Its translation: CASSLGTGGELYGYTF.

The chain is built from TRBV19 and TRBJ2-3, with D perhaps TRBD1 or TRBD2 (7 bases each). The CDR3 is 18 residues long. The germline V gene encodes CDR1 LNHDA and CDR2 SQIVND (reference sequence). The V gene lost 2 bases and the J gene lost 6 bases, with 24 bases spanning the gap. For the CDR3, the DNA is TGTGCCAGTAGTATAAGACCCCACAGGGGATATAGCGGGGATACGCAGTATTTT. Amino acids: CASSIRPHRGYSGDTQYF.

This chain joins TRBV5-4 and TRBJ1-6; possible D gene TRBD1, 6 bases. V dropped 4 bases and J dropped 7 bases, with 15 bases sitting between them. CDR3 length: 15 residues. In germline, CDR1 is SGHNT, CDR2 YYREEE (reference sequence). The CDR3 loop is CASSPRGTPNSPLHF. The CDR3, as DNA: TGTGCCAGCAGCCCTAGGGGGACACCAAATTCACCCCTCCACTTT.

V is TRBV7-6 and J is TRBJ2-7, with D possibly TRBD2 on 7 matching bases. The germline V gene encodes CDR1 SGHVS and CDR2 FNYEAQ. The CDR3 loop spans 17 amino acids. V gave up 5 bases and J gave up 1 base, with 21 bases separating them. The CDR3 DNA is TGTGCCAGCAGCCTCGCGAGGGGGGGGCGAAGTTCCTACGAGCAGTACTTC. It yields the protein CASSLARGGRSSYEQYF.

This chain connects TRBV7-8 to TRBJ1-5, with D possibly matching TRBD1 (5 bases). V was trimmed by 5 bases and J by 7 bases, leaving 15 bases between them. The CDR3 has 14 amino acids. Looked up from germline, CDR1 is SGHVS and CDR2 is FQNEAQ. CDR3 DNA: TGTGCCAGCAGCCGGGGGGAGGGCGGGCAGCCCCAGCATTTT. Its protein is CASSRGEGGQPQHF.

The CDR3 DNA sequence: TGTGCCAGCAGTTCCCGGACAGGTGGCACAGATACGCAGTATTTT. This codes for CASSSRTGGTDTQYF. This rearrangement joins TRBV2 to TRBJ2-3; TRBD1 aligns across 7 bases. This CDR3 contains 15 residues. Germline values: CDR1 SNHLY, CDR2 FYNNEI. J gave up 1 base and V 5 bases, and 6 bases lay outside the gene matches.

The chain has TRBV11-3 and TRBJ2-7, with a possible D match to TRBD1 (5 bases). Germline loops: CDR1 SGHNT, CDR2 YENEEA. V lost 9 bases, J lost 4 bases, and 19 bases lay in between. CDR3 length: 14 amino acids. The CDR3 here is CASMWARGPYEQYF. The DNA of the CDR3 is TGTGCCAGTATGTGGGCAAGGGGTCCTTACGAGCAGTACTTC.

This clone was observed at least ten times. The gene calls are TRBV7-8 and TRBJ2-7; 7 bases are shared with TRBD2. Trimming at V came to 5 bases and at J to 0 bases, leaving 13 bases not matched to a gene. CDR1 is SGHVS and CDR2 is FQNEAQ in the germline V gene. This CDR3 is 17 amino acids long. CDR3 residues: CASSTQSGTGSSYEQYF. The CDR3 coding sequence is TGTGCCAGCAGCACACAAAGCGGGACGGGCAGCTCCTACGAGCAGTACTTC.

The gene calls are TRBV4-2 and TRBJ2-1, with TRBD2 as a possible D gene (6 bases). Germline V gene sequence: CDR1 LGHNA, CDR2 YNFKEQ. Trimming removed 2 bases from V and 5 bases from J, with 16 bases in between. The CDR3 is 16 residues long. CDR3: CASSQPPGLQNNEQFF. The CDR3 DNA follows: TGTGCCAGCAGCCAACCCCCGGGACTGCAGAACAATGAGCAGTTCTTC.

This rearrangement joins TRBV5-1 to TRBJ2-2; 8 nucleotides align to TRBD1. Germline CDR1 reads SGHRS; CDR2 reads YFSETQ. The V gene end was trimmed by 5 bases and the J gene end by 0 bases; junction bases not matched to a gene: 3. The CDR3 covers 15 residues. Here the CDR3 reads CASRKQGANTGELFF. DNA for the CDR3: TGCGCCAGCAGAAAACAGGGGGCGAACACCGGGGAGCTGTTTTTT.

The chain uses TRBV11-1 and TRBJ2-3; unclear D gene. This CDR3 comprises 17 residues. Germline V gives CDR1 SGHAT, CDR2 FQDESV (reference sequence). Trimming shortened V by 1 base and J by 0 bases, and 14 bases separated the two germline ends. The CDR3 loop reads CASSLGVAASSTDTQYF. CDR3 coding DNA: TGTGCCAGCAGCTTAGGAGTGGCGGCGTCTAGCACAGATACGCAGTATTTT.

This chain connects TRBV6-1 to TRBJ2-1; D gene ambiguous. CDR1 and CDR2 from the germline V gene are MNHNS and SASEGT. This CDR3 comprises 11 residues. V lost 5 bases and J lost 12, with 11 bases in between. CDR3 residues: CASSPDIVQFF. The CDR3 bases are TGTGCCAGCAGTCCCGATATTGTGCAGTTCTTC.

A single count supports this clone. This chain links TRBV7-9 with TRBJ2-2, with a weak D call TRBD2 (7 bases). The CDR3 length is 16 residues. The V end lost 5 bases, the J end lost 4 bases, and 17 bases lay between the germline ends. Germline loops: CDR1 SEHNR, CDR2 FQNEAQ (reference sequence). The CDR3 protein is CASSPSGAGVTGELFF. The CDR3 coding sequence is TGTGCCAGCAGCCCAAGCGGGGCAGGGGTCACCGGGGAGCTGTTTTTT.

This clone appeared a single time. The chain carries TRBV11-1 and TRBJ2-2; D remains ambiguous. V was shortened by 2 bases and J by 6 bases, with 10 bases between the two germline ends. The length of the CDR3 is 14 residues. Germline lookup yields CDR1 SGHAT and CDR2 FQDESV (reference sequence). This chain's CDR3 is CASSLRLDPGELFF. The CDR3, as DNA: TGTGCCAGCAGCTTAAGGCTCGATCCCGGGGAGCTGTTTTTT.

The genes are TRBV2 and TRBJ1-6, with D possibly TRBD1 on 5 matching bases. Germline V CDR1 and CDR2: SNHLY, FYNNEI. V dropped 8 bases and J dropped 7 bases, with 15 bases sitting between them. CDR3 length: 14 amino acids. The CDR3 sequence: CASPSGGENSPLHF. The CDR3, as DNA: TGTGCCAGCCCCTCTGGGGGAGAGAATTCACCCCTCCACTTT.

The rearrangement joins TRBV10-1 to TRBJ2-6; D is uncertain. The CDR3 totals 16 residues. CDR1 and CDR2 (germline): WNHNN, SYGVQD (reference sequence). The V end was cut by 7 bases, the J end by 0 bases, with 13 bases between. CDR3 protein: CASKDPANSGANVLTF. DNA of the CDR3: TGCGCCAGCAAGGACCCCGCTAACTCTGGGGCCAACGTCCTGACTTTC.

This chain connects TRBV5-1 to TRBJ1-2; D possibly corresponds to TRBD1 (5 bases). This CDR3 contains 15 residues. Trimming pared 0 bases from V and 3 bases from J, leaving 12 bases between. Germline loops: CDR1 SGHRS, CDR2 YFSETQ. This CDR3 is CASSLGVDSYYGYTF. In DNA, the CDR3 is TGCGCCAGCAGCTTGGGGGTCGACAGCTACTATGGCTACACCTTC.

The genes are TRBV30 and TRBJ2-7; D may correspond to TRBD1 or TRBD2 (5 bases each). Trimming removed 8 bases at V and 6 bases at J, with 11 bases between. The CDR3 length is 10 residues. CDR1 and CDR2 from the germline V gene are GTSNPN and SVGIG (reference sequence). CDR3 bases: TGTGCCACCAGGGAGTCCGAGCAGTACTTC. The encoded protein is CATRESEQYF.

This clone was counted once. The sample carries other DNA sequences with the same CDR3. J is TRBJ1-5 and V is TRBV5-1, with TRBD1 identical over 8 bases. Per germline, CDR1 SGHRS and CDR2 YFSETQ. This CDR3 has 14 amino acids. Germline trimming cut 2 bases from V and 7 bases from J; bases unmatched to any gene: 5. The CDR3 sequence is CASSFGQGGQPQHF. CDR3 DNA sequence: TGCGCCAGCAGCTTCGGACAGGGAGGCCAGCCCCAGCATTTT. Variable domain in full (rest from reference TRBV5-1 and TRBJ1-5): KAGVTQTPRYLIKTRGQQVTLSCSPISGHRSVSWYQQTPGQGLQFLFEYFSETQRNKGNFPGRFSGRQFSNSRSEMNVSTLELGDSALYLCASSFGQGGQPQHFGDGTRLSIL.

This sequence joins TRBV9 and TRBJ2-3; D is unclear. Trimming left V 0 bases short and J 4 bases short, with 9 bases between. CDR1 is SGDLS, CDR2 YYNGEE, per germline. The CDR3 contains 14 residues. The CDR3 is CASSVVAAADTQYF. Here the CDR3 DNA reads TGTGCCAGCAGCGTAGTCGCTGCGGCAGATACGCAGTATTTT.

The V gene is TRBV13, the J gene TRBJ2-2, with 7 bases lining up with TRBD1. V was clipped by 5 bases and J by 2 bases; unmatched bases: 11. The CDR3 has 17 amino acids. From germline, CDR1 is PRHDT and CDR2 FYEKMQ (reference sequence). The CDR3 nucleotides read TGTGCCAGCAGCCTCTTTAGTTGGACAGGAAACACCGGGGAGCTGTTTTTT. It translates to CASSLFSWTGNTGELFF.